Below are 17 T cell receptor beta chains sequenced from a single sample in a study of blood T cell repertoires in COVID-19. Generated by immunoSEQ multiplex PCR, the TCRdb table keeps only in-frame clones and is missing some. The sample holds 35,000 to 45,000 clones, about 78% seen once. The specimen sequenced was peripheral blood. Receptor source: an older man with active or convalescent COVID-19.

The rearrangement links TRBV19 to TRBJ2-4; tentative D call: TRBD2 (6 bases). Germline CDR1 LNHDA, CDR2 SQIVND (reference sequence). The CDR3 sequence is 12 residues long. Trimming cost V 1 base and J 10 bases, with 8 bases left between them. CDR3 residues: CASSIVRGIQYF. The CDR3 bases are TGTGCCAGTAGTATAGTTCGGGGGATTCAGTACTTC.

This clone was seen only a few times. This chain joins TRBV2 and TRBJ1-5; perhaps TRBD1 as D (5 bases). With 7 bases removed from V and 6 bases from J, the gap between germline ends came to 16 bases. The CDR3 covers 14 residues. The germline CDR1 and CDR2 sequences are SNHLY and FYNNEI. The CDR3 loop is CASNLAGLLQPQHF. The CDR3 DNA reads TGTGCCAGCAACCTCGCAGGGTTACTTCAGCCCCAGCATTTT.

J is TRBJ1-4 and V is TRBV3-1 (or the pseudogene TRBV3-2); possible D gene TRBD1, 6 bases. Trimming left V 1 base short and J 8 bases short, with 14 bases between. CDR1 and CDR2 from the germline V gene are LGHDT and YNNKEL (reference sequence). The CDR3 loop spans 15 amino acids. CDR3 bases: TGTGCCAGCAGCCAAGGTAACAGGGTTGGCGAAAAACTGTTTTTT. This sequence encodes CASSQGNRVGEKLFF.

This clone turned up a few times. CDR3 loop: CASSPGEGRAQPQHF. The CDR3 DNA is TGTGCCAGCAGCCCCGGGGAGGGAAGGGCACAGCCCCAGCATTTT. The rearrangement links TRBV11-2 to TRBJ1-5, with no clear D. The CDR3 loop spans 15 amino acids. Per the germline V gene, CDR1 is SGHAT and CDR2 is FQNNGV. The V end was cut by 5 bases, the J end by 7 bases, with 18 bases between.

The chain carries TRBV3-1 (or the pseudogene TRBV3-2) and TRBJ1-5, with TRBD1 matching over 8 bases. CDR3 length: 18 amino acids. Germline assignment: CDR1 LGHDT and CDR2 YNNKEL (reference sequence). The V segment lost 4 bases and the J segment 4 bases; nucleotides outside the gene matches: 15. The CDR3 sequence: CASSLPGQGPSRNQPQHF. CDR3 nucleotide sequence: TGTGCCAGCAGCCTACCCGGACAGGGCCCCTCTAGGAATCAGCCCCAGCATTTT.

V is TRBV30 and J is TRBJ2-7; D is unresolved. V was trimmed by 0 bases and J by 3 bases, leaving 6 bases between them. CDR1 GTSNPN and CDR2 SVGIG come from the germline V gene (reference sequence). This CDR3 is 12 amino acids long. CDR3 sequence (DNA): TGTGCCTGGAGTGTGAACAGCTACGAGCAGTACTTC. Encoded protein: CAWSVNSYEQYF. The full variable domain, rest sourced from reference TRBV30 and TRBJ2-7, is SQTIHQWPATLVQPVGSPLSLECTVEGTSNPNLYWYRQAAGRGLQLLFYSVGIGQISSEVPQNLSASRPQDRQFILSSKKLLLSDSGFYLCAWSVNSYEQYFGPGTRLTVT.

The chain uses TRBV7-9 and TRBJ2-2, with 8 bases identical to TRBD2. The CDR3 is made up of 18 amino acids. Unmatched junction bases numbered 14, after V lost 2 bases and J lost 6 bases. CDR1 and CDR2 (germline): SEHNR, FQNEAQ (reference sequence). The DNA for the CDR3 is TGTGCCAGCAGCTTACGCGTAAAAGCGGGGGTCAAGTCCGGGGAGCTGTTTTTT. This encodes CASSLRVKAGVKSGELFF.

V usage is TRBV30 and J usage is TRBJ1-2; possibly TRBD1 for D (5 bases). CDR1 and CDR2 from the germline V gene are GTSNPN and SVGIG (reference sequence). The CDR3 loop spans 13 amino acids. The V end lost 4 bases, the J end lost 8 bases, and 17 bases lay between the germline ends. CDR3 protein: CAWNNLGEAGYTF. The CDR3 nucleotides are TGTGCCTGGAACAACCTAGGGGAAGCGGGCTACACCTTC. The full variable domain, rest sourced from reference TRBV30 and TRBJ1-2, is SQTIHQWPATLVQPVGSPLSLECTVEGTSNPNLYWYRQAAGRGLQLLFYSVGIGQISSEVPQNLSASRPQDRQFILSSKKLLLSDSGFYLCAWNNLGEAGYTFGSGTRLTVV.

The V and J genes are TRBV6-1 and TRBJ2-5; TRBD2 matches 11 bases. The trim removed 3 bases at V and 4 bases at J, leaving 1 base unmatched. Germline V gives CDR1 MNHNS, CDR2 SASEGT. The CDR3 loop spans 14 amino acids. The CDR3 sequence: CASSDSGGVETQYF. The CDR3 DNA reads as TGTGCCAGCAGTGATAGCGGGGGGGTAGAGACCCAGTACTTC.

The chain combines TRBV19 with TRBJ2-1, with TRBD2 matching over 8 bases. This CDR3 has 14 residues. The J segment lost 3 bases and the V segment lost 7 bases, leaving 5 bases of the junction unmatched. Per the germline V gene, CDR1 is LNHDA and CDR2 is SQIVND (reference sequence). The CDR3 coding sequence is TGTGCCAGTACTTGGACTAGCAACTACAATGAGCAGTTCTTC. Protein product: CASTWTSNYNEQFF.

The chain employs TRBV30 and TRBJ1-6, with TRBD1 as a possible D gene (5 bases). The CDR3 contains 14 residues. V lost 8 bases and J 6 bases, leaving 17 bases between the germline ends. From germline, CDR1 is GTSNPN and CDR2 SVGIG (reference sequence). The CDR3 DNA follows: TGTGCCCGGGGATCTCAGGGCCCTAATTCACCCCTCCACTTT. Amino acids: CARGSQGPNSPLHF.

This clone was detected once. V and J are TRBV2 and TRBJ2-3, with D tentatively TRBD2 (5 bases). From germline, CDR1 is SNHLY and CDR2 FYNNEI. V was trimmed by 5 bases and J by 3 bases, leaving 21 bases between them. The length of the CDR3 is 17 residues. In DNA form, the CDR3 reads TGTGCCAGCAGTATACACCGGGAACGATACGGAACAGATACGCAGTATTTT. As protein: CASSIHRERYGTDTQYF.

Only a few counts were recorded for this clone. The rearrangement links TRBV5-4 to TRBJ2-1; D not resolved. The CDR3 is made up of 15 amino acids. CDR1 SGHNT and CDR2 YYREEE come from the germline V gene (reference sequence). V was cut by 1 base and J by 0 bases, with 8 bases left in between. CDR3: CASSLRLDSYNEQFF. CDR3 coding DNA: TGTGCCAGCAGCTTGCGGCTAGACTCCTACAATGAGCAGTTCTTC.

The chain joins TRBV19 to TRBJ2-1; TRBD1 is a possible D gene (6 bases). The CDR3 runs 14 residues. Trimming took off 7 bases at V and 9 bases at J, with 19 bases between the two ends. The germline CDR1 and CDR2 sequences are LNHDA and SQIVND (reference sequence). The CDR3 DNA is TGTGCCAGTAATATGGGACAAAGTCTTCCTGAGCAGTTCTTC. This codes for CASNMGQSLPEQFF.

The chain recombines TRBV27 with TRBJ1-5; TRBD1 matches 10 bases. The germline CDR1 and CDR2 sequences are MNHEY and SMNVEV (reference sequence). CDR3 length: 13 amino acids. V shed 6 bases and J 5 bases; nucleotides not matched to a gene: 1. The DNA for the CDR3 is TGTGCCAGCAGGGGGACAGGGGATCAGCCCCAGCATTTT. Translating it yields CASRGTGDQPQHF.

This clone was seen only a few times. The chain carries TRBV18 and TRBJ2-2; D possibly corresponds to TRBD1 (6 bases). Germline V gives CDR1 KGHSH, CDR2 LQKENI. The CDR3 loop spans 16 amino acids. Trimming left V 2 bases short and J 6 bases short, with 16 bases between. Written as DNA, the CDR3 is TGTGCCAGCTCACCAATTTCGGGACATCAACCCGGGGAGCTGTTTTTT. Protein sequence: CASSPISGHQPGELFF.

This clone was counted a single time. The V call is TRBV5-4, the J call TRBJ2-5; 7 bases fit TRBD1. J gave up 5 bases and V 3 bases, and 7 bases lay outside the gene matches. Germline lookup yields CDR1 SGHNT and CDR2 YYREEE (reference sequence). The CDR3 is 14 residues long. CDR3 sequence reads: CASSSGQSLETQYF. Here the CDR3 DNA reads TGTGCCAGCAGCTCGGGACAGTCCTTGGAGACCCAGTACTTC.